Presented here are 29 T cell receptor beta chains from one specimen sequenced in a study of blood T cells in healthy people across ages. Then a second PCR, running roughly 7 to 11 cycles, was carried out with a sample-barcoded 5' primer and a J-beta primer mix. TCRdb independently ran MiXCR on the 5' RACE reads; one entry per CDR3 protein. The repertoire holds some 1.4 million distinct CDR3 sequences, with roughly 45% as singletons. The sample was blood. These receptors were obtained from a woman aged 18 to 35 in good health.

This clonotype was seen more than once but under ten times. The rearrangement joins TRBV27 to TRBJ2-3; TRBD2 aligns across 9 bases. The CDR3 sequence is 15 residues long. Germline loops: CDR1 MNHEY, CDR2 SMNVEV (reference sequence). The V segment lost 1 base and the J segment 11 bases; nucleotides outside the gene matches: 10. CDR3 amino acids: CASSLYMPSGERQYF. In DNA form, the CDR3 reads TGTGCCAGCAGTTTATACATGCCTAGCGGGGAAAGGCAGTATTTT.

This clonotype has at least ten counts. The V gene is TRBV12-3 or TRBV12-4, the J gene TRBJ2-7; D ambiguous. V dropped 3 bases and J dropped 6 bases, with 6 bases sitting between them. This CDR3 region has 11 residues. The CDR3 sequence is CASSFAGEQYF. The CDR3 region has the DNA TGTGCCAGCAGTTTCGCTGGCGAGCAGTACTTC.

This clonotype was recorded a few times. CDR3 sequence: CATSRRGRYEQYF. CDR3 nucleotides: TGTGCCACCAGCCGCAGGGGGAGGTACGAGCAGTACTTC. The chain has TRBV15 and TRBJ2-5; perhaps TRBD1 as D (7 bases). The J call may be mistaken, given a closer DNA end match to TRBJ2-7. CDR1 and CDR2 (germline): LNHNV, YYDKDF (reference sequence). The CDR3 is 13 residues long.

J is TRBJ2-1 and V is TRBV6-2 or TRBV6-3; D unresolved. V dropped 0 bases and J dropped 6 bases, with 18 bases sitting between them. Germline values: CDR1 MNHEY, CDR2 SVGEGT. This CDR3 region has 17 residues. The CDR3: CASSYSIGSPMANEQFF. The CDR3 bases are TGTGCCAGCAGTTACTCGATCGGCTCCCCCATGGCCAATGAGCAGTTCTTC.

V usage is TRBV6-5 and J usage is TRBJ2-7, with 8 bases that match TRBD2. V shed 0 bases and J 3 bases; nucleotides not matched to a gene: 7. The CDR3 loop spans 16 amino acids. Germline V lookup: CDR1 MNHEY, CDR2 SVGAGI. The CDR3 DNA reads TGTGCCAGCAGTTACTCGAGACGAGCGGGGGTCTACGAGCAGTACTTC. This encodes CASSYSRRAGVYEQYF.

J is TRBJ1-2 and V is TRBV6-5, with TRBD1 matching over 8 bases. From germline, CDR1 is MNHEY and CDR2 SVGAGI. Trimming removed 5 bases from V and 4 bases from J; junction bases left unmatched: 6. The CDR3 spans 14 residues. The CDR3 sequence is CASSTTGGLYGYTF. DNA for the CDR3: TGTGCCAGCAGTACAACAGGGGGTCTCTATGGCTACACCTTC.

V is TRBV12-5 and J is TRBJ2-5; TRBD2 might be the D (5 bases). This CDR3 is built from 16 residues. Trimming took off 6 bases at V and 0 bases at J, with 17 bases between the two ends. The germline V gene encodes CDR1 LGHNT and CDR2 FRNRAP. The CDR3 sequence: CASGRKTRGYQETQYF. The DNA of the CDR3 is TGTGCTAGTGGCCGCAAAACTCGGGGATACCAAGAGACCCAGTACTTC.

The chain recombines TRBV20-1 with TRBJ2-5; TRBD2 aligns across 9 bases. Germline V gene data show CDR1 as DFQATT and CDR2 as SNEGSKA (reference sequence). V lost 4 bases, J lost 2 bases, and 20 bases stayed unmatched. This CDR3 contains 19 residues. CDR3 in amino acids: CSAIDLEASGVGPQETQYF. CDR3 nucleotide sequence: TGCAGTGCTATCGACCTTGAGGCTAGCGGGGTGGGACCACAAGAGACCCAGTACTTC.

This chain joins TRBV12-3 or TRBV12-4 and TRBJ2-1; 8 nucleotides line up with TRBD1. This CDR3 has 15 residues. The trim removed 4 bases at V and 3 bases at J, leaving 5 bases unmatched. The CDR3 is CASSYRTGFYNEQFF. In DNA form, the CDR3 reads TGTGCCAGCAGTTACCGGACAGGGTTCTACAATGAGCAGTTCTTC.

This clonotype was seen a few times. The chain recombines TRBV12-3 or TRBV12-4 with TRBJ1-2; D not certain. V lost 4 bases, J lost 8 bases, and 11 bases lay in between. The CDR3 sequence is 12 residues long. The CDR3 bases are TGTGCCAGCAGTTCCCACGGGCGCGGCTACACCTTC. Translated, it gives CASSSHGRGYTF.

This clonotype has at least ten counts. This rearrangement joins TRBV7-9 to TRBJ1-4, with D tentatively TRBD1 (5 bases). CDR1 is SEHNR, CDR2 FQNEAQ, per germline (reference sequence). The CDR3 length is 19 residues. Trimming cost V 4 bases and J 4 bases, with 25 bases left between them. The CDR3 protein is CASSSRQFGEPRSNEKLFF. CDR3 in DNA: TGTGCCAGCAGCTCACGACAGTTCGGCGAACCTCGAAGTAATGAAAAACTGTTTTTT.

V usage is TRBV9 and J usage is TRBJ2-7; 10 nucleotides agree with TRBD1. The junction had 8 bases not matched to a gene; V was cut back by 3 bases and J by 5 bases. The germline V gene has CDR1 SGDLS and CDR2 YYNGEE. The CDR3 spans 15 residues. CDR3 nucleotides: TGTGCCAGCAGCGACTTAAGCGGGACAGGGGACGAGCAGTACTTC. Translating gives CASSDLSGTGDEQYF.

This chain uses TRBV25-1 with TRBJ1-2; the match to TRBD1 covers 7 bases. V gave up 6 bases and J gave up 4 bases; unmatched junction bases: 8. The CDR3 spans 14 residues. In germline, CDR1 is MGHDK, CDR2 SYGVNS. The CDR3 nucleotides read TGTGCCAGCAGCCGACCGGGACAGTTCTATGGCTACACCTTC. Amino acid sequence: CASSRPGQFYGYTF.

The chain couples TRBV2 to TRBJ1-4; tentative D call: TRBD1 (5 bases). V shed 5 bases and J shed 3 bases, with 13 bases lying between them. The CDR3 is 15 amino acids. In germline, CDR1 is SNHLY, CDR2 FYNNEI. CDR3 residues: CASSSRDGANEKLFF. In nucleotides, the CDR3 is TGTGCCAGCAGTAGCCGGGACGGCGCTAATGAAAAACTGTTTTTT.

This clonotype was counted at least ten times. A much larger clone is a single base away; this may be a read error. The V gene is TRBV28, the J gene TRBJ2-7, with 7 positions matching TRBD2. The CDR3 is made up of 14 amino acids. Trimming removed 5 bases from V and 3 bases from J; junction bases left unmatched: 7. The germline CDR1 and CDR2 sequences are MDHEN and SYDVKM. CDR3 sequence (DNA): TGTGCCAGCAGTGTCGGCGGGGGTCTCTACGAGCAGTACTTC. Protein product: CASSVGGGLYEQYF.

The sample holds a few counts of this clonotype. This chain connects TRBV3-1 to TRBJ2-1; 9 nucleotides match TRBD2. In germline, CDR1 is LGHDT, CDR2 YNNKEL (reference sequence). V was clipped by 3 bases and J by 2 bases; unmatched bases: 11. The CDR3 consists of 18 residues. DNA for the CDR3: TGTGCCAGCAGCCACGGTGGTAGCGGGAGAGGGGCCTACAATGAGCAGTTCTTC. It yields the protein CASSHGGSGRGAYNEQFF.

The sample holds a few counts of this clonotype. The chain joins TRBV2 to TRBJ2-5; 9 nucleotides match TRBD1. Germline lookup yields CDR1 SNHLY and CDR2 FYNNEI. Trimming cost V 10 bases and J 3 bases; bases outside gene matches: 9. This CDR3 is built from 14 residues. The chain's CDR3 is CATVGGTGKETQYF. The CDR3 DNA follows: TGTGCCACCGTAGGAGGGACAGGGAAAGAGACCCAGTACTTC.

The rearrangement uses TRBV6-2 or TRBV6-3 and TRBJ2-1; no definite D call. This CDR3 is built from 11 residues. The V end was cut by 10 bases, the J end by 4 bases, with 8 bases between. Germline CDR1 reads MNHEY; CDR2 reads SVGEGT. DNA for the CDR3: TGTGCCATCAAGGAATACAATGAGCAGTTCTTC. Its protein product is CAIKEYNEQFF.

The chain carries TRBV6-1 and TRBJ2-1, with 7 bases that match TRBD1. Germline CDR1 MNHNS, CDR2 SASEGT. This CDR3 comprises 17 residues. J lost 2 bases, V lost 0 bases, and 7 bases had no gene match. The CDR3: CASSEAWTGDAYNEQFF. CDR3 coding DNA: TGTGCCAGCAGTGAAGCATGGACAGGCGACGCCTACAATGAGCAGTTCTTC.

This clonotype was counted only a few times. The CDR3 reads CSATGTRYEQYF. The CDR3 coding sequence is TGCAGTGCAACGGGGACCCGCTACGAGCAGTACTTC. This chain uses TRBV20-1 with TRBJ2-7; D possibly matches TRBD1 or TRBD2 (5 bases each). Trimming stripped 6 bases from V and 3 bases from J, with 12 bases between. The CDR3 covers 12 residues. Germline CDR1 is DFQATT and CDR2 is SNEGSKA (reference sequence).

The CDR3 reads CSARDRRGGAPSTDTQYF. As DNA, the CDR3 is TGCAGTGCTAGAGATCGGAGAGGGGGGGCCCCTAGCACAGATACGCAGTATTTT. The chain employs TRBV20-1 and TRBJ2-3; tentatively, D is TRBD2 (7 bases). The CDR3 extends over 18 amino acids. Germline CDR1 and CDR2: DFQATT and SNEGSKA (reference sequence). V was clipped by 0 bases and J by 0 bases, with 19 bases between them.

This clonotype has a handful of counts. The chain recombines TRBV15 with TRBJ2-1; D assignment may be TRBD1 or TRBD2 (5 bases each). With 1 base removed from V and 9 bases from J, the gap between germline ends came to 28 bases. The CDR3 is 19 amino acids. Germline-derived CDR1 and CDR2 are LNHNV and YYDKDF (reference sequence). Here the CDR3 reads CATSRVIWDLKNPASEQFF. The CDR3 DNA follows: TGTGCCACCAGCAGAGTCATTTGGGACCTAAAAAACCCAGCGAGTGAGCAGTTCTTC.

As to this clonotype: One base away lies a much larger clone, so this may be a sequencing read error. The chain combines TRBV25-1 with TRBJ2-5, with D perhaps matching TRBD2 (5 bases). The CDR3 is made up of 13 amino acids. V lost 5 bases and J 11 bases, leaving 18 bases between the germline ends. CDR1 and CDR2 from the germline V gene are MGHDK and SYGVNS. The CDR3 DNA reads TGTGCCAGCAGTTTCACCAGCGGCAATGAGCAGTACTTC. Residues: CASSFTSGNEQYF.

V and J are TRBV6-6 and TRBJ2-3; the D is unclear. There are 14 residues in the CDR3. The germline gives CDR1 MNHNY, CDR2 SVGAGI (reference sequence). The V gene lost 0 bases and the J gene lost 4 bases, with 8 bases spanning the gap. The chain's CDR3 is CASSYSGGADTQYF. The CDR3 DNA reads TGTGCCAGCAGTTACTCGGGCGGCGCAGATACGCAGTATTTT.

This clonotype has at least ten counts. The chain joins TRBV5-1 to TRBJ1-1; D is undetermined. This CDR3 contains 14 residues. V lost 4 bases, J lost 0 bases, and 10 bases lay in between. From germline, CDR1 is SGHRS and CDR2 YFSETQ. CDR3 bases: TGCGCCAGCAGCGGAGACGGGATGAACACTGAAGCTTTCTTT. Amino acid sequence: CASSGDGMNTEAFF.

In its sample, this clonotype was seen a few times. The rearrangement links TRBV7-3 to TRBJ2-3; 8 positions match TRBD1. The length of the CDR3 is 16 residues. The V segment lost 4 bases and the J segment 1 base; nucleotides outside the gene matches: 7. Germline CDR1 reads SGHTA; CDR2 reads FQGTGA. CDR3 bases: TGTGCCAGCAGCTATCAGACAGGGGTGGGCACAGATACGCAGTATTTT. Its translation is CASSYQTGVGTDTQYF. Using reference TRBV7-3 and TRBJ2-3 for the parts outside the CDR3, the full variable domain is GAGVSQTPSNKVTEKGKYVELRCDPISGHTALYWYRQSLGQGPEFLIYFQGTGAADDSGLPNDRFFAVRPEGSVSTLKIQRTERGDSAVYLCASSYQTGVGTDTQYFGPGTRLTVL.

This clonotype turned up a few times. The rearrangement joins TRBV20-1 to TRBJ2-3, with D unresolved. Per germline, CDR1 DFQATT and CDR2 SNEGSKA (reference sequence). V was shortened by 4 bases and J by 2 bases, with 13 bases between the two germline ends. The CDR3 loop spans 14 amino acids. This CDR3 reads CSATRGRFTDTQYF. The CDR3 bases are TGCAGTGCTACCCGAGGTAGATTCACAGATACGCAGTATTTT.

V is TRBV29-1 and J is TRBJ2-1; D tentatively fits TRBD1 or TRBD2 (5 bases each). Germline loops: CDR1 SQVTM, CDR2 ANQGSEA. V lost 4 bases, J lost 9 bases, and 13 bases lay in between. This CDR3 contains 12 residues. DNA of the CDR3: TGCAGCGTTGTCCGGGCAGGGAGTGAGCAGTTCTTC. Translated, it gives CSVVRAGSEQFF.

For this clonotype: A read error may account for a junction end that differs from germline. The rearrangement links TRBV11-2 to TRBJ1-1; D is undetermined. In germline, CDR1 is SGHAT, CDR2 FQNNGV. This CDR3 is built from 14 residues. The CDR3 protein is CASLKVGLNTEAFF. CDR3 bases: TGTGCCAGCCTTAAGGTCGGTCTCAACACCGAAGCTTTCTTT.